This is a list of T cell receptor beta chains from one sample in a study of blood T cell repertoires in COVID-19. The repertoire was sequenced with immunoSEQ multiplex PCR; TCRdb's copy has only in-frame clones and lacks some. The top ten clones hold around 3.8% of a sample with 230,000 or so clones, 75% to 90% of them seen once. The specimen sequenced was PBMCs or T cells enriched from blood (not recorded which). These receptors originate from a woman in her thirties or forties with acute COVID-19. CDR3s include the opening cysteine and the closing phenylalanine or tryptophan. A D gene is named only where the DNA matches it firmly. Clone size is shown for a subset of rows, as once, few, many or a class of expanded clone.

v_call,d_call,j_call,clone_size,cdr3_aa,cdr3_nt
TRBV20-1,-,TRBJ2-3,-,CSAIVADTQYF,TGCAGTGCCATAGTTGCAGATACGCAGTATTTT
TRBV6-5,-,TRBJ1-2,once,CASSQYREDGYTF,TGTGCCAGCAGCCAATACAGGGAAGATGGCTACACCTTC
TRBV5-6,-,TRBJ1-1,-,CASSLDGGNTEAFF,TGTGCCAGCAGCTTGGACGGAGGGAACACTGAAGCTTTCTTT
TRBV18,TRBD2,TRBJ2-1,few,CASSPQGAGVGNEQFF,TGTGCCAGCTCACCACAAGGAGCGGGGGTTGGGAATGAGCAGTTCTTC
TRBV9,-,TRBJ1-3,-,CASSVAGRRGPGNTIYF,TGTGCCAGCAGCGTAGCCGGAAGACGAGGCCCTGGAAACACCATATATTTT
TRBV5-6,TRBD1,TRBJ2-2,-,CASSLVLAGGYTGELFF,TGTGCCAGCAGCTTGGTTTTGGCAGGGGGCTACACCGGGGAGCTGTTTTTT
TRBV5-6,TRBD1,TRBJ1-2,-,CASSSGQGRFGYTF,TGTGCCAGCAGCTCAGGACAGGGGAGGTTTGGCTACACCTTC
TRBV7-8,TRBD2,TRBJ2-3,-,CASSLSGGARADTQYF,TGTGCCAGCAGCCTTAGCGGGGGGGCCAGGGCAGATACGCAGTATTTT
TRBV7-2,-,TRBJ1-1,-,CASSLGLGNTEAFF,TGTGCCAGCAGCCTCGGACTGGGGAACACTGAAGCTTTCTTT
TRBV6-5,TRBD1,TRBJ2-5,-,CASSGQGAGETQYF,TGTGCCAGCTCGGGACAGGGGGCCGGGGAGACCCAGTACTTC
TRBV15,-,TRBJ1-2,-,CATSSVRDYGYTF,TGTGCCACCAGCAGTGTCAGGGACTATGGCTACACCTTC
TRBV3-1/TRBV3-2,-,TRBJ1-4,-,CASSRQATGEKLFF,TGTGCCAGCAGCCGACAGGCGACCGGAGAAAAACTGTTTTTT
TRBV9,-,TRBJ1-4,-,CASSGGGPNEKLFF,TGTGCCAGCAGCGGTGGGGGCCCAAATGAAAAACTGTTTTTT
TRBV12-3/TRBV12-4,TRBD1,TRBJ1-2,-,CASSQQGNYGYTF,TGTGCCAGCAGCCAACAGGGGAACTATGGCTACACCTTC
TRBV4-3,TRBD2,TRBJ2-1,-,CASSQWATGLAEYNEQFF,TGCGCCAGCAGCCAATGGGCTACGGGACTAGCGGAATACAATGAGCAGTTCTTC
TRBV7-3,TRBD1,TRBJ2-2,-,CASSITGAGELFF,TGTGCCAGCAGCATCACAGGGGCCGGGGAGCTGTTTTTT
TRBV3-1/TRBV3-2,TRBD1,TRBJ1-1,-,CASSLHRGQGNTEAFF,TGTGCCAGCAGCCTCCATAGGGGACAGGGGAACACTGAAGCTTTCTTT